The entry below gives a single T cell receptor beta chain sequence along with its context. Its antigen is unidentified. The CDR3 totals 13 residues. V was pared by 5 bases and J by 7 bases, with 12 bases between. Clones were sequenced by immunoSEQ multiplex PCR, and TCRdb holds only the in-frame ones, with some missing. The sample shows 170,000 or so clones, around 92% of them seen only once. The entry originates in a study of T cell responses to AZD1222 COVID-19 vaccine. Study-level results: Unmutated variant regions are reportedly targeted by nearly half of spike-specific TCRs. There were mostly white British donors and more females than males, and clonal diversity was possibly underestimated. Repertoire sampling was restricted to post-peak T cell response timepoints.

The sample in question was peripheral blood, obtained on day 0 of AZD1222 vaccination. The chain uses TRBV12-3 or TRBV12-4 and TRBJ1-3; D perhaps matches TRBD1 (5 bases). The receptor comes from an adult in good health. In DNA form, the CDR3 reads TGTGCCAGCAGTAACAGCCACAGGAACACCATATATTTT. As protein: CASSNSHRNTIYF.